This T cell receptor (beta chain) came from a study of CD8+ T cells in alopecia areata listed by TCRdb under 2018. With regard to the full study: Treated patients were enrolled in an open-label pilot trial of oral tofacitinib, 5 to 10 mg twice daily, for moderate-to-severe alopecia areata. Patients received tofacitinib for 6 to 18 months and were then followed off drug for 6 months to check for delayed response and recurrence. To study T cell clonal expansion in alopecia areata, the researchers applied high-throughput TCRbeta sequencing to both the C3H/HeJ mouse model and human patients. Scalp tissue and sorted CD4+ and CD8+ peripheral blood T cells from patchy and totalis/universalis alopecia areata patients and from healthy controls were covered by human TCRbeta sequencing. Biopsies were taken from tofacitinib-treated patients at baseline and at 4 and 24 weeks of treatment, and a later scalp biopsy was taken in several of the tofacitinib-treated patients. Scalp clonality was compared among normal scalp (n=4), patchy alopecia areata scalp (n=8), and alopecia totalis/universalis scalp (n=8). RNA was obtained with the PAXgene miRNA kit for fixed scalp, the miRNeasy kit for PBMCs, and the RNeasy kit for mouse skin. TCRbeta CDR3 regions were amplified by immunoSEQ multiplex PCR using 35 Vbeta forward and 13 Jbeta reverse primers. What the research found in general, with its limitations: Shared TCR sequences between patients were less evident than in mice, which may be partly attributable to HLA diversity in the patient population. Compared with normal scalp, lesional scalp had higher clonality and more expanded CD8+ clones, particularly in alopecia totalis/universalis, a pattern that suggests antigenic drive. Unlike mouse skin, where gammadelta T cells dominate, normal human skin contains resident alphabeta T cells that get sequenced too, which complicates analysis of the scalp TCR repertoire.

Of note for this clone: Its antigen remains undetermined. The input lacks base qualities; no much larger clone sits a single base away.

CDR1 and CDR2 were assigned from the germline V gene (reference sequence) as SEHNR and FQNEAQ. There are 16 amino acids in the CDR3, from cysteine to phenylalanine inclusive. The retained sequence is limited to the CDR3, 48 bases, with the frame set at the first base. V loses 6 bases of germline sequence and J loses 1 base, and the interval between the two ends is 18 bases. The library was prepared using the immunoSEQ multiplex PCR assay. For TCR sequencing, RNA was extracted from every sample and reverse transcribed into cDNA to serve as template. First-strand cDNA was synthesized with SuperScript III using a 2:1 mix of oligo-dT and random hexamers. A synthetic immune receptor repertoire was used to measure amplification bias, and any remaining bias was corrected computationally. Turning to the authors' computational methods: Raw reads were preprocessed to remove errors, and CDR3 was defined by IMGT conventions from the conserved cysteine to phenylalanine. Clonality was computed by normalizing Shannon entropy by log2 of the number of productive unique TCRs and subtracting the result from 1. Whether scalp clones were CD4 or CD8 was inferred by matching scalp TCRbeta sequences against CD4 and CD8 repertoires sorted from blood. TCRdb carries this immuneACCESS record with in-frame sequences only. Its versions omit some clonotypes, under half of them owing to an unresolved V gene in the studies checked, with the rest unexplained. That table is the source of V, J and clone size, and D and trimming were worked out from the DNA. In this sample the table shows about 150,000 clones, about 87% of which occur a single time. The top ten clonotypes cover approximately 16% of the sample.

What this sample's time point label stands for: baseline before oral tofacitinib. Lesional scalp punch biopsies and peripheral blood were collected from alopecia areata patients. PBMCs were isolated by density centrifugation and stained for CD3, CD4 and CD8, after which CD4+ and CD8+ T cells were sorted on a FACSAria. This specimen was CD8+ T cells sorted from blood, taken at week 0. This clonotype originated in a human donor with alopecia areata. The V and J genes are TRBV7-9 and TRBJ1-1; the D gene is not confidently resolved. The nucleotide sequence is TGTGCCAGCAGGAATACCCTCCGCGGATCGAACACTGAAGCTTTCTTT. Protein translation: CASRNTLRGSNTEAFF.